Presented here are 16 T cell receptor beta chains from one specimen sequenced in a study of cytomegalovirus exposure and HLA in healthy donors. The PCR used 60 Vbeta and 13 Jbeta primers. Profiling relied on immunoSEQ multiplex PCR, and the TCRdb table lists in-frame clones only, not all of them. Among about 80,000 clones listed, under 90% were seen once. Sequencing used PBMCs. The receptor set was obtained from a man aged 50-60 years in good health and CMV-seropositive.

The CDR3, as DNA: TGTGCCAGCAGCTTGATGCAGGGCGGGGAGCTGTTTTTT. Protein: CASSLMQGGELFF. The chain links TRBV7-2 to TRBJ2-2, with D possibly TRBD1 on 5 matching bases. There are 13 residues in the CDR3. Germline V gene sequence: CDR1 SGHTA, CDR2 FQGNSA. V gave up 3 bases and J gave up 7 bases, with 9 bases separating them.

The V call is TRBV27, the J call TRBJ1-1, with D perhaps matching TRBD1 (5 bases). Trimming pared 5 bases from V and 2 bases from J, leaving 9 bases between. This CDR3 has 13 amino acids. Germline CDR1 reads MNHEY; CDR2 reads SMNVEV (reference sequence). The DNA for the CDR3 is TGTGCCAGCAGTACTACAGGCAACACTGAAGCTTTCTTT. It codes for CASSTTGNTEAFF.

This chain connects TRBV4-3 to TRBJ1-6; 8 bases agree with TRBD1. V shed 0 bases and J 0 bases; nucleotides not matched to a gene: 4. Germline CDR1 LGHNA, CDR2 YSLEER. This CDR3 comprises 18 residues. The CDR3 reads CASSQDRQGSSYNSPLHF. In DNA, the CDR3 is TGCGCCAGCAGCCAAGACCGACAGGGGAGCTCCTATAATTCACCCCTCCACTTT.

The chain joins TRBV6-1 to TRBJ2-3, with a possible D match to TRBD2 (5 bases). This CDR3 contains 15 residues. V lost 4 bases and J lost 1, with 12 bases in between. The germline gives CDR1 MNHNS, CDR2 SASEGT. CDR3 sequence: CASSGTALGTDTQYF. The CDR3 DNA reads TGTGCCAGCAGTGGGACTGCCCTGGGCACAGATACGCAGTATTTT.

The genes are TRBV25-1 and TRBJ2-2; 11 bases agree with TRBD2. There are 17 residues in the CDR3. V shed 1 base and J 1 base; nucleotides not matched to a gene: 2. Germline V lookup: CDR1 MGHDK, CDR2 SYGVNS. The CDR3 DNA follows: TGTGCCAGCAGTGAATCGGGACTAGCGGAGAACACCGGGGAGCTGTTTTTT. Its translation is CASSESGLAENTGELFF.

This clone was counted a few times. The rearrangement links TRBV5-1 to TRBJ2-7; 12 positions agree with TRBD1. J lost 4 bases, V lost 0 bases, and 11 bases had no gene match. The CDR3 extends over 18 amino acids. Germline lookup yields CDR1 SGHRS and CDR2 YFSETQ. Here the CDR3 reads CASSLGGTGGPFNYEQYF. DNA of the CDR3: TGCGCCAGCAGCTTGGGGGGGACAGGGGGCCCCTTCAATTACGAGCAGTACTTC. The complete variable domain, with remaining parts taken from reference TRBV5-1 and TRBJ2-7, reads KAGVTQTPRYLIKTRGQQVTLSCSPISGHRSVSWYQQTPGQGLQFLFEYFSETQRNKGNFPGRFSGRQFSNSRSEMNVSTLELGDSALYLCASSLGGTGGPFNYEQYFGPGTRLTVT.

This clone was seen just once. The chain has TRBV7-3 and TRBJ2-1; the match to TRBD2 covers 7 bases. The CDR3 spans 18 residues. Germline loops: CDR1 SGHTA, CDR2 FQGTGA. V gave up 4 bases and J gave up 3 bases; unmatched junction bases: 15. CDR3 amino acids: CASSSLGLPGHRYNEQFF. Here the CDR3 DNA reads TGTGCCAGCAGCTCCCTGGGACTACCAGGGCATCGCTACAATGAGCAGTTCTTC.

Turning to this clone: The junction shows a germline mismatch at one end, possibly a read error. The rearrangement uses TRBV6-1 and TRBJ2-4; the D gene is possibly TRBD2 (6 bases). This CDR3 comprises 15 residues. The germline CDR1 and CDR2 sequences are MNHNS and SASEGT. The CDR3: CASSEQGGSKNSQYF. Here the CDR3 DNA reads TGTGCCAGCAGTGAACAGGGAGGTTCCAAAAACAGTCAGTACTTC.

V gene TRBV29-1 combines with J gene TRBJ2-3; TRBD1 might be the D (6 bases). The CDR3 is 13 amino acids. CDR1 and CDR2 (germline): SQVTM, ANQGSEA. The V gene lost 8 bases and the J gene lost 3 bases, with 15 bases spanning the gap. The CDR3 reads CSTGAGETDTQYF. In DNA form, the CDR3 reads TGCAGCACTGGGGCAGGGGAAACAGATACGCAGTATTTT.

This clone came up once. The rearrangement joins TRBV2 to TRBJ1-1; D possibly corresponds to TRBD1 (5 bases). V lost 6 bases to trimming and J lost 7 bases, with 9 bases between them. Germline CDR1 and CDR2: SNHLY and FYNNEI. This CDR3 has 11 residues. This chain's CDR3 is CASRRDYEAFF. The DNA for the CDR3 is TGTGCCAGCAGACGGGACTATGAAGCTTTCTTT.

The V gene is TRBV29-1, the J gene TRBJ1-2; 7 nucleotides align to TRBD1. Germline-derived CDR1 and CDR2 are SQVTM and ANQGSEA. The CDR3 loop spans 13 amino acids. CDR3 nucleotides: TGCAGTGCTAAGACGGACAGGCTCTATGGCTACACCTTC. Translation: CSAKTDRLYGYTF.

This sequence joins TRBV6-1 and TRBJ1-1; D is unresolved. V lost 4 bases to trimming and J lost 10 bases, with 22 bases between them. CDR1 is MNHNS and CDR2 is SASEGT in the germline V gene. The CDR3 totals 15 residues. The CDR3 nucleotides read TGTGCCAGCAGTGCGGCTTATTCCGGGCGAGGGCGAGCTTTCTTT. This codes for CASSAAYSGRGRAFF.

V is TRBV29-1 and J is TRBJ2-3, with 10 bases matching TRBD2. Germline CDR1 reads SQVTM; CDR2 reads ANQGSEA. The J segment lost 3 bases and the V segment lost 7 bases, leaving 19 bases of the junction unmatched. The CDR3 runs 18 residues. The CDR3, as DNA: TGCAGCGGGAAGATACTAGCGGGAAAAGGGGGGGCGACAGATACGCAGTATTTT. It yields the protein CSGKILAGKGGATDTQYF.

This clone appeared a single time. The chain recombines TRBV27 with TRBJ2-3; 13 nucleotides match TRBD2. This CDR3 has 14 residues. Germline V gene sequence: CDR1 MNHEY, CDR2 SMNVEV (reference sequence). V shed 8 bases and J 3 bases; nucleotides not matched to a gene: 2. This CDR3 is CASQTSGRTDTQYF. The CDR3 bases are TGTGCCAGCCAGACTAGCGGGAGGACAGATACGCAGTATTTT.

CDR3: CSVELGTGGDTQYF. As DNA, the CDR3 is TGCAGCGTTGAGCTAGGGACAGGGGGGGATACGCAGTATTTT. The chain employs TRBV29-1 and TRBJ2-3; TRBD1 agrees at 11 bases. Germline loops: CDR1 SQVTM, CDR2 ANQGSEA. The V segment lost 3 bases and the J segment 6 bases; nucleotides outside the gene matches: 5. The CDR3 covers 14 residues.

The chain uses TRBV21-1 and TRBJ1-4; the D call in the table, TRBD1, was not verified against the DNA. TRBV21-1 is marked as a pseudogene. CDR3 length: 17 residues. Here the CDR3 DNA reads TGTGCCAGCAGCAAATTGAGGTCAGGGTTCACTAATGAAAAACTGTTTTTT. Translating gives CASSKLRSGFTNEKLFF.